The table lists the clone carrying this T cell receptor (beta chain) with a few counts. Its antigen is as yet unknown. The data stem from a study of response to subunit inactivated influenza vaccine. Study results and limitations: The authors suggested that few new T cells are recruited per seasonal influenza vaccination.

V gave up 8 bases and J gave up 8 bases; unmatched junction bases: 7. The CDR3 is made up of 14 amino acids. In germline, CDR1 is MNHNS, CDR2 SASEGT. TCRdb passed the RT-PCR reads through MiXCR, listing each CDR3 protein once. The sample holds around 710,000 distinct CDR3 sequences; 14% are singletons and the top ten take 6.5% to 8.5%. V gene TRBV6-1 combines with J gene TRBJ2-2, with 11 bases fitting TRBD2. This clonotype originated in a man aged 50 to 59 who received an inactivated influenza vaccine. The sample was PBMCs from blood, taken around 14 days before vaccination. The CDR3 DNA reads TGTGCCAGCGCTAGCGGGGGGAAAGGAGGGGAGCTGTTTTTT. Its translation: CASASGGKGGELFF.